This TCR beta chain was sequenced for a study of blood T cells in healthy people across ages. Donors were systemically healthy Caucasian individuals from Russia aged roughly 6 to 100 years. Total RNA was isolated from each sample in quantities of at least 6 micrograms. Note on this clonotype: Its antigen is unidentified.

Points from the study as a whole: Naive CD4+ cells and diversity were both higher in long-lived donors than in aged donors. Estimated diversity that came from one million T cells was considered an underestimate.

This CDR3 contains 16 residues. The ends lost 6 bases at V and 4 bases at J; junction bases unmatched: 11. Primed by a sample-barcoded 5' primer and a J-beta primer mix, a second PCR proceeded for 7 to 11 cycles. From the 5' RACE reads, TCRdb called clonotypes with MiXCR, one entry per CDR3 protein. The sample has 600,000 or so distinct CDR3 sequences; 20% to 25% are singletons. The sample comprised blood. The chain links TRBV12-3 or TRBV12-4 to TRBJ2-3; 9 bases align to TRBD2. The clonotype was recovered from a man aged 65-85 years in good health. Written as DNA, the CDR3 is TGTGCCAGCAGGGCCGACAGTACTAGCGGGTCAGATACGCAGTATTTT. This encodes CASRADSTSGSDTQYF.